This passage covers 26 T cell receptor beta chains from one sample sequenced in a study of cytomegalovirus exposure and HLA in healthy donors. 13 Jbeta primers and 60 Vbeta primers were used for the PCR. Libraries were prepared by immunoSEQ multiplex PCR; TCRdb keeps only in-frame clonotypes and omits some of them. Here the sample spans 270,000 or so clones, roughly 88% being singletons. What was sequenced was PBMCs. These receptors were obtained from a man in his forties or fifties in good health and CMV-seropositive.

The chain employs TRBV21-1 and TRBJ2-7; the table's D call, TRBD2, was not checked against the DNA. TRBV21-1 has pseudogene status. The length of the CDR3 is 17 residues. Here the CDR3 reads CASSHRRYPGVPYEQYF. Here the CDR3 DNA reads TGTGCCAGCAGCCACCGTAGGTATCCGGGGGTCCCCTACGAGCAGTACTTC.

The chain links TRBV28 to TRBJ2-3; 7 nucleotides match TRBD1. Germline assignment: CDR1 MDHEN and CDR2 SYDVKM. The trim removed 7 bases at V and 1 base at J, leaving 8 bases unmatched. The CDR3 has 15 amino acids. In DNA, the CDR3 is TGTGCCAGCACTGGGTCCCAGGGGGGCACAGATACGCAGTATTTT. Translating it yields CASTGSQGGTDTQYF.

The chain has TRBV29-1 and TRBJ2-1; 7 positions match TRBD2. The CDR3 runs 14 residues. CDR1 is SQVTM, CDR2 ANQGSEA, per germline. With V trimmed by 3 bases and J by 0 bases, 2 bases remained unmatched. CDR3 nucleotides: TGCAGCGTTGATGGCGGGAGCTCCTACAATGAGCAGTTCTTC. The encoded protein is CSVDGGSSYNEQFF.

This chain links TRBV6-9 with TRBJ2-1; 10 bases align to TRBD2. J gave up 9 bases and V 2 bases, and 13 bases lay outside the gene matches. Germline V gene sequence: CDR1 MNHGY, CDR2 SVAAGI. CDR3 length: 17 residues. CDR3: CASSYDRPSGSLSEQFF. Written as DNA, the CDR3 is TGTGCCAGCAGTTATGATCGGCCTAGCGGGAGTTTATCTGAGCAGTTCTTC.

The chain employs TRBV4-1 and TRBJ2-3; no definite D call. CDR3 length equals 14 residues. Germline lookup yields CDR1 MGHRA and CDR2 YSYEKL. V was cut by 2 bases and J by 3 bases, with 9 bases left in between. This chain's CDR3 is CASSQSPLTDTQYF. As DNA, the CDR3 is TGCGCCAGCAGCCAATCCCCACTAACAGATACGCAGTATTTT.

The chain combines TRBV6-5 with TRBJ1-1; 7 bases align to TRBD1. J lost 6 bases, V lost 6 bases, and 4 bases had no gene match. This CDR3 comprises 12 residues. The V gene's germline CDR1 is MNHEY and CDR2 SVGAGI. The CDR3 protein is CASRFGTAEAFF. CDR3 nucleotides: TGTGCCAGCAGATTCGGGACAGCTGAAGCTTTCTTT.

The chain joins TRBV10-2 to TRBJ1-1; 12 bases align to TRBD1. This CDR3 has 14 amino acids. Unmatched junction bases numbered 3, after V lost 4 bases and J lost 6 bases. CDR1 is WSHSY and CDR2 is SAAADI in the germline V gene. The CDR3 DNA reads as TGCGCCAGCAGTGGCCGGGACAGGGGGCCTGAAGCTTTCTTT. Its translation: CASSGRDRGPEAFF.

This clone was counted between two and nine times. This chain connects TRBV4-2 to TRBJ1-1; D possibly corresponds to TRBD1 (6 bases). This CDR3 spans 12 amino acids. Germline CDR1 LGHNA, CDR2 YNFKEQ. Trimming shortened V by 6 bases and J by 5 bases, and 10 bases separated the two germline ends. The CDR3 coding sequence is TGTGCCAGCAGTCCTGGACAGACTGAAGCTTTCTTT. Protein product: CASSPGQTEAFF.

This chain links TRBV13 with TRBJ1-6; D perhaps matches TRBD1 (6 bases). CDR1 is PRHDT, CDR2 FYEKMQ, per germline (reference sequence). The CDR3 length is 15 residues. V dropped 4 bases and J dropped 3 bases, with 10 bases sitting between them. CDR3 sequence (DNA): TGTGCCAGCAGCTCTTCGACAGGCTATAATTCACCCCTCCACTTT. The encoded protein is CASSSSTGYNSPLHF.

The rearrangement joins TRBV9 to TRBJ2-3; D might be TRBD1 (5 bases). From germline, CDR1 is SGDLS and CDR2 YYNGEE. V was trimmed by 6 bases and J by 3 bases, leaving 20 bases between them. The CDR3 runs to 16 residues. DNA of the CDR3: TGTGCCAGCACCAAAGGGGCTTTTGGTGGGACAGATACGCAGTATTTT. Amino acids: CASTKGAFGGTDTQYF.

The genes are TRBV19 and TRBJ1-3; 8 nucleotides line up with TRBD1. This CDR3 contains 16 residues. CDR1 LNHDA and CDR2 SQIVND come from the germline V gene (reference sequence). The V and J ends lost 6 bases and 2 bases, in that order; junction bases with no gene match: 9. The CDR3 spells CASRRTGNGPGNTIYF. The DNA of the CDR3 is TGTGCCAGTAGGAGGACAGGGAACGGGCCTGGAAACACCATATATTTT.

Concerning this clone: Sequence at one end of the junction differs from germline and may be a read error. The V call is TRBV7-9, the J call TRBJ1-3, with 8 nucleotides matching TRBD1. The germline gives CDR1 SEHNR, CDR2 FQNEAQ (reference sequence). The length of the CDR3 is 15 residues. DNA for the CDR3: TGTTCCAGCAGCTTAGGGACAGGCTCTGGAAACACCATATATTTT. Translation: CSSSLGTGSGNTIYF.

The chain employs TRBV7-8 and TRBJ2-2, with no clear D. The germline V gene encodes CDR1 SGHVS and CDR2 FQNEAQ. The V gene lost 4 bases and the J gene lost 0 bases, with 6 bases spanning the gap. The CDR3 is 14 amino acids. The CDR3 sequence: CASSYGSNTGELFF. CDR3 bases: TGTGCCAGCAGCTACGGGTCGAACACCGGGGAGCTGTTTTTT.

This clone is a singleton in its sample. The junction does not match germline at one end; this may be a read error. The CDR3 loop is CASSLATAGGINEQFF. The CDR3 bases are TGTGCTAGCAGCTTAGCCACAGCGGGAGGGATAAATGAGCAGTTCTTC. The chain combines TRBV7-7 with TRBJ2-1; 10 nucleotides line up with TRBD2. The length of the CDR3 is 16 residues. Per germline, CDR1 SSHAT and CDR2 FNYEAQ (reference sequence).

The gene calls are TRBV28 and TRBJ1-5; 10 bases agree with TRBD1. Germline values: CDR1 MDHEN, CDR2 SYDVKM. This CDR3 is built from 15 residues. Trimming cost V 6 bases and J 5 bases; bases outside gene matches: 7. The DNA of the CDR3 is TGTGCCAGCAGCATCCGGGACAGGGGACATCAGCCCCAGCATTTT. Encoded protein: CASSIRDRGHQPQHF.

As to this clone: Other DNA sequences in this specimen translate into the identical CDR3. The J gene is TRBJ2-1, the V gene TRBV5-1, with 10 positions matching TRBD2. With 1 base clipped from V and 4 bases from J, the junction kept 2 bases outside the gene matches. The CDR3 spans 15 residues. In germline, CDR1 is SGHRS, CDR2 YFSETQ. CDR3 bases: TGCGCCAGCAGCTTGCTAGCGGGAGAGTACAATGAGCAGTTCTTC. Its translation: CASSLLAGEYNEQFF.

CDR3 sequence: CASSVVRAGLAGGPADTQYF. CDR3 in DNA: TGTGCCAGCAGCGTTGTGAGGGCGGGACTAGCGGGAGGGCCCGCAGATACGCAGTATTTT. The rearrangement joins TRBV9 to TRBJ2-3; 16 bases are shared with TRBD2. Germline V gene data show CDR1 as SGDLS and CDR2 as YYNGEE. CDR3 length: 20 amino acids. V shed 2 bases and J 4 bases; nucleotides not matched to a gene: 13.

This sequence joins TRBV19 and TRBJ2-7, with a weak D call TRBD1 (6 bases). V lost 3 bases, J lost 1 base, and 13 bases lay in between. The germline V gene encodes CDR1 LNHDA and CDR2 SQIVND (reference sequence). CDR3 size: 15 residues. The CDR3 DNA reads TGTGCCAGTAGTATGGAGGCAGGGGCATCCTACGAGCAGTACTTC. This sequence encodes CASSMEAGASYEQYF. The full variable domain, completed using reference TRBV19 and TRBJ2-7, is DGGITQSPKYLFRKEGQNVTLSCEQNLNHDAMYWYRQDPGQGLRLIYYSQIVNDFQKGDIAEGYSVSREKKESFPLTVTSAQKNPTAFYLCASSMEAGASYEQYFGPGTRLTVT.

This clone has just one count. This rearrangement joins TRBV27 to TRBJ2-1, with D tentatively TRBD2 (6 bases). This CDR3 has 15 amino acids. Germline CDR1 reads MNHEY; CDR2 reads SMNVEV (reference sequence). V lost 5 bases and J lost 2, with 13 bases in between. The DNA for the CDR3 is TGTGCCAGCAGTCCAACTAGCATCCCCTACAATGAGCAGTTCTTC. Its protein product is CASSPTSIPYNEQFF.

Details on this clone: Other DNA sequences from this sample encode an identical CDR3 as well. CDR3 in DNA: TGTGCCAGCAGCGTAGGGGGGAGGAATGAGCAGTTCTTC. Translation gives CASSVGGRNEQFF. The chain recombines TRBV9 with TRBJ2-1; tentatively, D is TRBD2 (6 bases). The CDR3 consists of 13 residues. The V gene lost 0 bases and the J gene lost 7 bases, with 8 bases spanning the gap. Germline loops: CDR1 SGDLS, CDR2 YYNGEE.

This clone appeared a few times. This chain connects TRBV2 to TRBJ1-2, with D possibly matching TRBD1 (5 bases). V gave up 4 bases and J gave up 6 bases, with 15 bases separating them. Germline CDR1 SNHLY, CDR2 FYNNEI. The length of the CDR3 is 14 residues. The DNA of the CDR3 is TGTGCCAGCAGTGCACACCCGGGGGGGGATGGCTACACCTTC. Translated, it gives CASSAHPGGDGYTF. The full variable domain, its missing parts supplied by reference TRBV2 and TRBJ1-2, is EPEVTQTPSHQVTQMGQEVILRCVPISNHLYFYWYRQILGQKVEFLVSFYNNEISEKSEIFDDQFSVERPDGSNFTLKIRSTKLEDSAMYFCASSAHPGGDGYTFGSGTRLTVV.

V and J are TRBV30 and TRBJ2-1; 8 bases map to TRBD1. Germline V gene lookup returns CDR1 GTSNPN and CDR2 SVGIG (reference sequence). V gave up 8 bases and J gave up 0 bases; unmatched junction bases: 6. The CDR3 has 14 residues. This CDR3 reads CANGQGLSYNEQFF. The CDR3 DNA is TGTGCCAACGGACAGGGCCTCTCCTACAATGAGCAGTTCTTC.

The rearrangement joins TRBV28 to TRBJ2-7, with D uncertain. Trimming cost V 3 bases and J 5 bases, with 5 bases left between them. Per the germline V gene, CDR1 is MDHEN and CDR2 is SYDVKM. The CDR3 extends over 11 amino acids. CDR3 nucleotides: TGTGCCAGCAGTTTCTACCACGAGCAGTACTTC. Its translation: CASSFYHEQYF.

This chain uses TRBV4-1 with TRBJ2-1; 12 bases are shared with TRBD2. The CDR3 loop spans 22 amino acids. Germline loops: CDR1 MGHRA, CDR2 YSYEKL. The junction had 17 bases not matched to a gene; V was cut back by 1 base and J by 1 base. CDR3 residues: CASSQAGGTGLAGRPSYNEQFF. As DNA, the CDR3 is TGCGCCAGCAGCCAAGCTGGGGGGACGGGACTAGCGGGCCGCCCTTCCTACAATGAGCAGTTCTTC.

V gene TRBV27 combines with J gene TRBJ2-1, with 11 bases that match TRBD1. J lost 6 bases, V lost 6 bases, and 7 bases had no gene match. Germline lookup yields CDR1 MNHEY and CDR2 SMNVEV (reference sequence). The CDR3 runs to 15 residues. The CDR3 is CASSPRDRGFNEQFF. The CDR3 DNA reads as TGTGCCAGCAGCCCCCGGGACAGGGGGTTCAATGAGCAGTTCTTC.

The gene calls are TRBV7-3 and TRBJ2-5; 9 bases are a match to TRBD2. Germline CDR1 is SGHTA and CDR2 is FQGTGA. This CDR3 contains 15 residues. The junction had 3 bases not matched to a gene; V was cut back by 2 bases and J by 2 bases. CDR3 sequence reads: CASSLGTSSQETQYF. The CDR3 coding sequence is TGTGCCAGCAGCTTAGGGACTAGCAGTCAAGAGACCCAGTACTTC.